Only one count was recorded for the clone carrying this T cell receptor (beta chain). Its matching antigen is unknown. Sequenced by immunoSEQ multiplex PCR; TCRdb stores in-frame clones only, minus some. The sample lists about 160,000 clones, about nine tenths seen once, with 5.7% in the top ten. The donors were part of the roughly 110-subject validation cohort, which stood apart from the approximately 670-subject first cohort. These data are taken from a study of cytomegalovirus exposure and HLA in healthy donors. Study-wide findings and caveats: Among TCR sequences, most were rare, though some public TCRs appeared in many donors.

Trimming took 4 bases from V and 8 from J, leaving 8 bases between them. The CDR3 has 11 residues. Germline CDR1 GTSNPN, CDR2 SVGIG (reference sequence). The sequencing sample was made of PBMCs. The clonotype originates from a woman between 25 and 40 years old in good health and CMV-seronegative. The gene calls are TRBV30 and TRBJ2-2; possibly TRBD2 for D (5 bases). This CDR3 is CAWNSAGELFF. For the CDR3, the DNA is TGTGCCTGGAATAGCGCGGGGGAGCTGTTTTTT.